This entry features one TCR beta chain sequence. This clone was counted between two and nine times. Its antigen has not been determined. No per-base quality is available; no much larger clone lies one base away. The CDR3 regions of human TCRbeta chains were analyzed by immunosequencing. The paper's processing steps were these. Repertoire TCRs were matched against a reference library of SARS-CoV-2-specific TCRs generated with the MIRA antigen-specificity platform. Breadth was defined as the fraction of unique TCRs that were SARS-CoV-2-associated, and depth was defined as the fraction of total T cells that were SARS-CoV-2-associated. Each spike-specific TCR was assigned to its reactive spike region and to a CD4 or CD8 class using the MIRA data. Log10-transformed breadth and depth values were compared by one-way ANOVA with Sidak's multiple comparisons tests. TCRdb stores this immuneACCESS table with in-frame sequences only. Part of the clones is absent; in the studies checked, under half of the shortfall reflects unresolved V genes, and no reason is known for the rest. The V and J calls and clone size were taken over from that table, and D and trimming were inferred from the DNA. The sample includes fewer than 150,000 clones, with around nine tenths observed a single time. The ten most abundant clones make up 0.95% to 1.5% of the sample.

According to the study, the label for this sample's time point signals: baseline before first vaccination. Vaccinee samples were obtained from the UK trials COV001 and COV002, which included a single-blind randomized controlled phase 2/3 trial of AZD1222 (ChAdOx1 nCoV-19) in healthy adults. Trial participant PBMC samples were collected at day 0 and day 28 after the second dose for TCRbeta chain sequencing. The data belong to a study of T cell responses to AZD1222 COVID-19 vaccine (dated by TCRdb to about 2021). Background for the entire study: AZD1222 recipients with second doses at about 4 weeks or about 12 weeks were pooled, because spike-specific TCR depth and breadth did not differ between schedules. Trial participants were enrolled by age into 18-55, 56-69 and 70-plus year subgroups, with 148, 28 and 57 TCR-sequenced participants respectively. TCR sequencing covered 230 to 250 trial participants: 200 to 220 given two doses of AZD1222 and 26 given two doses of MenACWY control vaccine.

What the study reported, not specific to this receptor: Epitopes outside the regions mutated in the B.1.351 and B.1.1.7 variants were reportedly recognized by nearly half of the unique spike-specific TCRs. In the small 56-69-year group, the increase in depth fell short of significance, most likely because of low power. Conclusions about previously exposed vaccinees were limited because only a handful of AZD1222 recipients were SARS-CoV-2 seropositive at baseline. After two AZD1222 doses, both the breadth and the depth of spike-specific TCRs were significantly higher than at day 0 and than in MenACWY recipients. Because no day 14 peak-response samples were available, repertoires were characterized only after the peak T cell response. Participants were mostly white British, with more females than males. The authors suggested clonal diversity may have been underestimated. The whole spike protein was spanned by vaccine-associated CD4 TCRs, and dominant responses were seen in regions 160-218 and 743-854.

Via the germline V gene, CDR1 is SGHRS and CDR2 YFSETQ. From cysteine to phenylalanine, the CDR3 is 14 amino acids long. Here the CDR3 DNA is all that survives: 42 bases in frame from base 1. V lost 6 bases and J lost 1 base; the stretch between them is 13 bases long. The chain is encoded by TRBV5-1 joined to TRBJ1-1; the D region possibly corresponds to TRBD1 (6 bases align). Material: peripheral blood, obtained on day 0 of AZD1222 vaccination. This TCR derives from an adult in good health. The CDR3: CASIGPGANTEAFF. At the DNA level, the sequence is TGCGCCAGCATAGGTCCAGGGGCGAACACTGAAGCTTTCTTT. When the CDR3 is completed using the reference TRBV5-1 and TRBJ1-1 genes on either side, the full variable domain is KAGVTQTPRYLIKTRGQQVTLSCSPISGHRSVSWYQQTPGQGLQFLFEYFSETQRNKGNFPGRFSGRQFSNSRSEMNVSTLELGDSALYLCASIGPGANTEAFFGQGTRLTVV.